This T cell receptor beta chain derives from a study of cytomegalovirus exposure and HLA in healthy donors. Overall study findings and caveats: In a later analysis, HLA-associated beta chains showed higher expansion and lower generation probabilities than comparable chains. Most TCRs appeared rarely, but some public TCRs recurred in many donors. It is likely that the observed cluster of highly shared sequence variants was a sequencing artifact.

The PCR contained 60 Vbeta and 13 Jbeta primers. Method: immunoSEQ multiplex PCR; TCRdb's copy keeps in-frame clones and lacks some. The sample contains 65,000 to 75,000 clones, roughly 68% of which appear only once. Trimming shortened V by 5 bases and J by 2 bases, and 9 bases separated the two germline ends. Germline values: CDR1 SGHVS, CDR2 FQNEAQ. CDR3 length: 13 amino acids. Comment on this clone: The antigen remains unidentified.

The chain links TRBV7-8 to TRBJ1-1, with D possibly TRBD1 on 5 matching bases. The sequenced sample was PBMCs. The TCR originated in a woman aged 60 to 75 in good health and CMV-seropositive. The CDR3 region is CASSKGLNTEAFF. For the CDR3, the DNA is TGTGCCAGCAGCAAGGGGCTAAACACTGAAGCTTTCTTT.